This TCR beta chain derives from a study of cytomegalovirus exposure and HLA in healthy donors (dated by TCRdb to about 2017). With regard to the full study: An earlier analysis of some 600 of the donors reported under 300 Gb of sequence data and 117 million unique TCR beta sequences obtained from around 180 million T cells. The study profiled the T cell repertoires of hundreds of subjects by immunosequencing and related them to cytomegalovirus serostatus. HLA typing covered class I and class II loci at four-digit resolution. In a later analysis, previously published TCR beta repertoires from 550 to 700 donors were re-analyzed and high-resolution HLA genotyping was added so that TCR occurrence patterns could be studied. All discovery cohort repertoires had been generated using a single sequencing platform. Rather than using new phenotypic data, the later analysis identified candidate immune exposures from TCR beta sequences and from how often those sequences occurred across donors. Besides the first cohort of approximately 670 subjects, a separate validation cohort made up of over 95 different subjects was used. Of the roughly 400 genotyped donors, about 84% fell in the genetic ancestry cluster associated with self-reported Caucasian donors. In a later genetic analysis, genome-wide SNP genotypes for about 65% of the 666 donors were used, and that subset was treated as a discovery cohort. Alongside the repertoire data, information on donor age, sex, ethnicity and CMV serostatus was compiled. To decide whether each TCR beta V gene segment behaved as functional or pseudogenic, an earlier analysis of some 540 of the donors relied on high-throughput TCR beta sequencing. Several DR-DQ haplotypes were treated as single units for association and clustering because of strong linkage in the cohort. To predict cytomegalovirus infection status, the study combined high-throughput TCR immunosequencing, statistical association of individual TCRs with disease status, and machine learning. The study aimed to test whether cataloging public T cell receptors could reveal signatures of past pathogen exposure. Among roughly 400 genotyped donors of the cohort, an average of approximately 250,000 unique TCR beta nucleotide sequences were sequenced per donor, roughly 20% of them non-productive. Approximately 310 gigabases of sequencing data and tens of millions of unique TCR sequences were included in an early release covering around 600 HLA-typed donors. The number of donors typed differed by locus, with about 629-640 for A, B, C, DRB1 and DQB1, roughly 550 for DQA1, 600 to 610 for DPA1, and some 450 for DPB1.

Turning to this clone: The clone's antigen remains unknown.

The research as a whole found: A cluster of highly shared sequence variants was judged likely to be a technical artifact of the sequencing pipeline. The only immune exposure information available for the cohort was CMV serostatus. In a later analysis, several top co-occurrence clusters were reported to appear linked to parvovirus B19, influenza, CMV and Epstein-Barr virus. An earlier analysis of 587 of the donors showed that most TCR beta V segments appeared in productive rearrangements either about 87% or about 30% of the time, which broadly matched IMGT annotations. It was suggested by the authors that the approach could potentially be generalized to other disease states and immunological phenotypes. A further reported finding was that TCR beta sequences accurately predicted the HLA-A and HLA-B alleles for most subjects in the first cohort. The study listed 170 or so TCR beta chains as associated with cytomegalovirus. Compared with the roughly 700-donor mean, donors in an Asian-associated ancestry cluster had fewer N-insertions in productive TCRs, according to a later genetic analysis. In a later analysis, TCR association rates were found to vary across HLA loci, with the most associated TCRs seen for DRB1 alleles and the fewest for HLA-C alleles. Linkage disequilibrium might explain the correlated functional status among segregating V segments, but an unknown experimental factor could not be ruled out. According to a later analysis, most CMV-associated TCR beta chains appeared to be HLA-restricted, and the HLA associations seemed to be driven largely by CMV exposure. In both the original and validation cohorts, the classifier was reported to diagnose cytomegalovirus status with high specificity and sensitivity. Because some donors lacked HLA typing at each locus, the association tests relied only on the typed subset. A few of the identified cytomegalovirus-associated TCR beta chains were confirmed in vitro to be specific for cytomegalovirus antigens. Because counts were too low, seventeen rarely observed V segments, including chromosome 9 orphons, were left out of the earlier analysis of 587 of the donors. Assigning TCR associations to individual alleles was difficult when HLA alleles, especially DR and DQ, strongly co-occurred. In a later analysis, HLA-associated TCR beta chains showed more clonal expansion and lower generation probabilities than non-associated chains that were equally common. The cohort was sequenced for TCR beta chains only, and without alpha or paired-chain data the features that could be detected were limited. A later genetic analysis associated a missense DCLRE1C variant with V-gene and J-gene trimming of TCR beta chains, and an independent cohort replicated the association. Most TCR sequences were seen in very few donors, while some public TCRs were found in many individuals. Specific HLA alleles were associated with roughly 17,000 TCR beta sequences at a false discovery rate of 0.05 in a later analysis. The presence/absence analyses assumed that sequencing depth was roughly uniform across donors, and that assumption may not be true.

Library preparation employed the immunoSEQ multiplex PCR assay. A mixture of 60 forward primers for TCR Vbeta segments and 13 reverse primers for TCR Jbeta segments was used in the multiplex PCR. Amplification of the CDR3 region of rearranged TCR beta genes was performed with a multiplex PCR assay on genomic DNA. The Illumina HiSeq System was used to sequence the amplified TCR beta libraries as 87-base-pair reads. Processing in the source paper ran as follows. In a later analysis, some 80 million unique TCR beta chains were counted across the approximately 620 repertoires, and roughly 11 million of these chains were shared by at least two donors. To remove PCR and sequencing errors, raw reads were error-corrected and collapsed into unique sequences using a nearest-neighbor algorithm that merged closely related sequences. CDR3 sequences were aligned to IMGT reference sequences to assign V, D and J gene segments. For a sequence to be retained, at least a six-nucleotide match to both a V gene segment and a J gene segment was required. A rearrangement was called productive if the CDR3 had no stop codons and remained in frame with V and J, and every other rearrangement was called non-productive. Following IMGT convention, CDR3 was defined as the stretch from the second conserved V-encoded cysteine up to the conserved J-encoded phenylalanine. The earlier analysis of fewer than 750 of the donors excluded sequences that lacked an unambiguous match to a single V gene segment. An earlier analysis of about 590 of the donors classified V segments as functional when productive rearrangements were above 56.7% and as segregating when the standard deviation between donors was above 5%. A statistical classification framework was built to diagnose cytomegalovirus status from the catalog of TCR beta chain sequences. V and J gene assignment, in a later analysis, came from comparing TCR nucleotide sequences with IMGT/GENE-DB human TR gene sequences. Using the TCRdist pipeline, a later analysis assigned CDR3 sequences along with most-parsimonious VDJ recombination scenarios. In a later analysis, every TCR beta chain was defined by the combination of its CDR3 amino acid sequence and its V-gene family, and reads without a unique V-gene family were dropped. As a way to deal with suspected cross-contamination and a sequencing artifact, a later analysis dropped approximately 590 nucleotide sequences that were highly shared and had low generation probability. In a later analysis, a clonal expansion index for each public chain was calculated from normalized within-repertoire ranks of inferred template counts. Generation probabilities in a later analysis came from a VDJ recombination model fitted to out-of-frame rearrangements, and those results were checked against IGoR. A later analysis scored TCR-TCR, TCR-HLA and TCR-CMV co-occurrence with hypergeometric tests, applying a repertoire-size bias correction to TCR pairs. A later analysis estimated false discovery rates by permuting HLA or CMV assignments 20 times. In a later analysis, co-occurring TCRs were grouped using DBSCAN, with TCRdist sequence similarity added in when clustering inside HLA-allele-positive subsets. Repertoires with fewer than 30,000 or more than 120,000 public chains were left out of co-occurrence clustering, as were several repertoires with anomalous nucleotide sharing. TCRdb obtained this table from immuneACCESS and retained in-frame rearrangements with V and J assigned. These tables miss some clones; where compared with another copy, unresolved V genes account for less than half of the shortfall, and the remainder is unexplained. Clone size and V and J calls were adopted from that table, with D and trimming inferred from the DNA. This sample's table contains under 95,000 clones. The ten largest account for about 3.8% of the sample.

The cohort consisted of hundreds of healthy bone marrow donors. At the time of sampling, all cohort members were nominally healthy, though unrecorded immune exposures were likely present. The donor was CMV seropositive and was included in the group of 289 seropositive cohort members. A peripheral blood sample was provided by each donor, and peripheral blood mononuclear cells were used for TCR beta sequencing. The Qiagen DNeasy Blood Extraction Kit was used to extract genomic DNA from the blood cell samples. The clonotype was recovered from a female donor in good health and CMV-seropositive. The source material was PBMCs.

The sequence in DNA is TGTGCCAGCAGCCCCGACTCCCTAGGCACAGATACGCAGTATTTT. Translation gives CASSPDSLGTDTQYF. The V and J genes are TRBV7-2 and TRBJ2-3, with the D gene too uncertain to name. CDR3 length: 15 amino acids, cysteine to phenylalanine. Only the CDR3 region is kept as DNA, spanning 45 bases read in frame from base 1. Trimming takes 5 bases from V and 1 base from J, and the germline ends sit 13 bases apart. The germline V gene provides CDR1 SGHTA and CDR2 FQGNSA.